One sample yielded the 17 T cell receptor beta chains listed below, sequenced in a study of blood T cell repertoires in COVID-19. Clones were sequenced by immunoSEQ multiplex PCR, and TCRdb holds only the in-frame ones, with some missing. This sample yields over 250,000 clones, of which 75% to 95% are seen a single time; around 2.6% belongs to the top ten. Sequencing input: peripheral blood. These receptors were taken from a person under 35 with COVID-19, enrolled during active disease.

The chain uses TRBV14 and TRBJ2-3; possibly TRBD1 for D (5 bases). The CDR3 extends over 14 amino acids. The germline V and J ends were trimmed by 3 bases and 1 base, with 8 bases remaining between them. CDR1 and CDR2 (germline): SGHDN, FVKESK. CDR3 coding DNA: TGTGCCAGCAGCCAGAAACAGGGCACAGATACGCAGTATTTT. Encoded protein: CASSQKQGTDTQYF.

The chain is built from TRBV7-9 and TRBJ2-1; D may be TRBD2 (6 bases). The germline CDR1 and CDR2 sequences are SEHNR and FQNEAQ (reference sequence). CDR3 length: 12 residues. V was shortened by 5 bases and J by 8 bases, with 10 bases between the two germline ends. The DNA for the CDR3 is TGTGCCAGCAGCCACGGAGGGGATGAGCAGTTCTTC. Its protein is CASSHGGDEQFF.

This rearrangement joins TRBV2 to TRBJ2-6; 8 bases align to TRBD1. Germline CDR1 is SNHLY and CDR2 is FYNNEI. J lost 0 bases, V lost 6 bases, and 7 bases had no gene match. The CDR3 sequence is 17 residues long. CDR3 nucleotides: TGTGCCAGCAGGCGGACAGGGAGTTCCTCTGGGGCCAACGTCCTGACTTTC. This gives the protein CASRRTGSSSGANVLTF.

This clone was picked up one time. CDR3 residues: CASSPGWGTYEQYF. CDR3 DNA sequence: TGTGCCAGCAGCCCCGGATGGGGCACCTACGAGCAGTACTTC. This chain connects TRBV11-3 to TRBJ2-7; weak D call: TRBD1 (5 bases). V lost 5 bases, J lost 2 bases, and 13 bases lay in between. CDR1 and CDR2 (germline): SGHNT, YENEEA. CDR3 length equals 14 residues.

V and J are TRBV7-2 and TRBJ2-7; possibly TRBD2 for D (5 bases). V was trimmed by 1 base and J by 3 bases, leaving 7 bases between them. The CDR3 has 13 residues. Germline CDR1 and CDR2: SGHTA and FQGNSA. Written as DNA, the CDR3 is TGTGCCAGCAGCTTAGAGCGGAGCTACGAGCAGTACTTC. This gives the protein CASSLERSYEQYF. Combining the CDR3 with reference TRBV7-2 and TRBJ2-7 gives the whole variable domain GAGVSQSPSNKVTEKGKDVELRCDPISGHTALYWYRQSLGQGLEFLIYFQGNSAPDKSGLPSDRFSAERTGGSVSTLTIQRTQQEDSAVYLCASSLERSYEQYFGPGTRLTVT.

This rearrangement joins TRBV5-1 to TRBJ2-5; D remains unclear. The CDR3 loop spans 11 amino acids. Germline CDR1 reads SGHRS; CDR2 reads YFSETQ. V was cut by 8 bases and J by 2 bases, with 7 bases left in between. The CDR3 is CASYYQETQYF. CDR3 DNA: TGCGCCAGTTACTATCAAGAGACCCAGTACTTC. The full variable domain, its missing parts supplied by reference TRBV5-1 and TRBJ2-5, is KAGVTQTPRYLIKTRGQQVTLSCSPISGHRSVSWYQQTPGQGLQFLFEYFSETQRNKGNFPGRFSGRQFSNSRSEMNVSTLELGDSALYLCASYYQETQYFGPGTRLLVL.

The CDR3 spells CASSLAAESLTYGYTF. The CDR3 DNA is TGTGCCAGCAGCCTCGCGGCGGAGAGTTTAACCTATGGCTACACCTTC. The chain has TRBV7-9 and TRBJ1-2, with D uncertain. The germline V gene has CDR1 SEHNR and CDR2 FQNEAQ (reference sequence). The V end was cut by 5 bases, the J end by 4 bases, with 20 bases between. The CDR3 loop spans 16 amino acids. Full variable domain (outside the CDR3, taken from reference TRBV7-9 and TRBJ1-2): DTGVSQNPRHKITKRGQNVTFRCDPISEHNRLYWYRQTLGQGPEFLTYFQNEAQLEKSRLLSDRFSAERPKGSFSTLEIQRTEQGDSAMYLCASSLAAESLTYGYTFGSGTRLTVV.

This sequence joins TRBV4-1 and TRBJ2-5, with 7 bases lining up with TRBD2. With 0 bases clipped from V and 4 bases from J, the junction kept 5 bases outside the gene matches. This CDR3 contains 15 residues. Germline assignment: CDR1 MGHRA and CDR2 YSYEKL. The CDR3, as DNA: TGCGCCAGCAGCCAAGATCTACTAGCGCTAGAGACCCAGTACTTC. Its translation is CASSQDLLALETQYF.

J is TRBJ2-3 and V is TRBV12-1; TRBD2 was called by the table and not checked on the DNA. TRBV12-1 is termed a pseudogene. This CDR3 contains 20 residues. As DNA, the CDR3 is TGTGCCAGCAGCTTGACAATGACTAGCGGGACGCCGCGGGGCACAGATACGCAGTATTTT. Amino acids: CASSLTMTSGTPRGTDTQYF.

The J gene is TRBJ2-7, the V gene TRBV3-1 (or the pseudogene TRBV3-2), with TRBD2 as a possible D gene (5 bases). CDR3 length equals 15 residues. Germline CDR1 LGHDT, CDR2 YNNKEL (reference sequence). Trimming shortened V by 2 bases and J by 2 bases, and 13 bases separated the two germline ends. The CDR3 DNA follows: TGTGCCAGCAGCCAACGCCGGGATCCAGCCTACGAGCAGTACTTC. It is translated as CASSQRRDPAYEQYF.

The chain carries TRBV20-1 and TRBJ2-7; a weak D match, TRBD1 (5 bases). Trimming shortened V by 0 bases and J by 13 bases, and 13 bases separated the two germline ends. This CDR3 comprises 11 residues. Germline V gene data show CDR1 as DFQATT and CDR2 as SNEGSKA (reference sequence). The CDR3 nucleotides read TGCAGTGCTAGAGATAATCAGGGATACTACTTC. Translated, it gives CSARDNQGYYF.

Here the CDR3 reads CASSLGGLGVPYF. The DNA for the CDR3 is TGTGCCAGCAGCTTAGGGGGACTGGGAGTGCCGTATTTT. The chain joins TRBV7-2 to TRBJ2-3, with a weak D call TRBD2 (6 bases). This CDR3 comprises 13 residues. Germline V gene data show CDR1 as SGHTA and CDR2 as FQGNSA. V was shortened by 1 base and J by 14 bases, with 16 bases between the two germline ends.

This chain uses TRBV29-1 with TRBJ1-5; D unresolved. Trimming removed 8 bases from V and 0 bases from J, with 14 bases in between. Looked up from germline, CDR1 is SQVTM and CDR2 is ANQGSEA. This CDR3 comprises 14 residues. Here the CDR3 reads CSPSQEGSNQPQHF. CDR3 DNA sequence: TGCAGCCCCTCCCAGGAGGGTAGCAATCAGCCCCAGCATTTT.

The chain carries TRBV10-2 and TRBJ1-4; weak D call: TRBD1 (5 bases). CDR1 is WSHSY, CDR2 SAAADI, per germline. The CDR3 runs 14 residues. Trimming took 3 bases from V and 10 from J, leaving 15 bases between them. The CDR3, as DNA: TGCGCCAGCAGTGAAGGGGTAAAAGCAGGAAAACTGTTTTTT. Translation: CASSEGVKAGKLFF.

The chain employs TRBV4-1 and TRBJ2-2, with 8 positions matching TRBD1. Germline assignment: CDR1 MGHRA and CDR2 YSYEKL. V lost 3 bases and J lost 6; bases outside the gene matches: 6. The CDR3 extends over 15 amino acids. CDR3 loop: CASSHDGQGSGELFF. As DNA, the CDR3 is TGCGCCAGCAGCCACGATGGACAGGGTTCCGGGGAGCTGTTTTTT.

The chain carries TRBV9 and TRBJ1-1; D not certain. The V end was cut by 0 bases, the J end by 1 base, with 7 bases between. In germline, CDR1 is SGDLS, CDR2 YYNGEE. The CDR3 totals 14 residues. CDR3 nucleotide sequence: TGTGCCAGCAGCGTAGCGGAGGGGAACACTGAAGCTTTCTTT. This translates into CASSVAEGNTEAFF.

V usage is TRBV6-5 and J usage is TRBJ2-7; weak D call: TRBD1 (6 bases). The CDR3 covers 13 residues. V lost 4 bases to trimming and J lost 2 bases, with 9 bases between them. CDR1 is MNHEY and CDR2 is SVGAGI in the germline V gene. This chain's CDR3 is CASSWGQAYEQYF. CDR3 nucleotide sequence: TGTGCCAGCAGTTGGGGGCAGGCCTACGAGCAGTACTTC.